This T cell receptor beta chain was sequenced during a study of technical replicates of blood from a handful of donors. This table comes from immunoSEQ multiplex PCR, and its TCRdb copy is limited to in-frame clones, with some not included. Counted here are around 80,000 clones, roughly 98% occurring once; the ten biggest clones make up around 0.22%. The germline V gene encodes CDR1 MDHEN and CDR2 SYDVKM. V lost 3 bases and J lost 6, with 15 bases in between. The CDR3 has 14 amino acids. This chain joins TRBV28 and TRBJ2-7, with D possibly being TRBD1 (6 bases). The sequencing input was T cells isolated from PBMCs. The clonotype was recovered from a human donor in good health. The DNA for the CDR3 is TGTGCCAGCAGTTTTGCCAGGGGATTTGGCGAGCAGTACTTC. It is translated as CASSFARGFGEQYF.